This TCR beta chain derives from a study of blood T cell repertoires in COVID-19. About the research overall: Samples came from the United States, Italy and Spain, spanning acute and convalescent COVID-19. PBMCs, B-cell-depleted T cells, or T cells were the source of the cDNA or gDNA that made up the material.

As handled by the study authors: Cell counts per sample came from amplifying reference gene primers. Libraries were prepared by immunoSEQ multiplex PCR; TCRdb keeps only in-frame clonotypes and omits some of them. The V and J calls and clone size were taken over from that table, and D and trimming were inferred from the DNA. The table lists under 300,000 clones, approximately 92% of them singletons. Germline CDR1 reads LGHDT; CDR2 reads YNNKEL (reference sequence). CDR3 length: 13 amino acids. The V end was cut by 2 bases, the J end by 6 bases, with 9 bases between. The source of this sequence is a woman aged 40 to 49 who had recovered from COVID-19. Sequencing used peripheral blood. V is TRBV3-1 (or the pseudogene TRBV3-2) and J is TRBJ2-3; D uncertain. This chain's CDR3 is CASSQPFFDTQYF. The CDR3 DNA reads as TGTGCCAGCAGCCAACCCTTTTTTGATACGCAGTATTTT.